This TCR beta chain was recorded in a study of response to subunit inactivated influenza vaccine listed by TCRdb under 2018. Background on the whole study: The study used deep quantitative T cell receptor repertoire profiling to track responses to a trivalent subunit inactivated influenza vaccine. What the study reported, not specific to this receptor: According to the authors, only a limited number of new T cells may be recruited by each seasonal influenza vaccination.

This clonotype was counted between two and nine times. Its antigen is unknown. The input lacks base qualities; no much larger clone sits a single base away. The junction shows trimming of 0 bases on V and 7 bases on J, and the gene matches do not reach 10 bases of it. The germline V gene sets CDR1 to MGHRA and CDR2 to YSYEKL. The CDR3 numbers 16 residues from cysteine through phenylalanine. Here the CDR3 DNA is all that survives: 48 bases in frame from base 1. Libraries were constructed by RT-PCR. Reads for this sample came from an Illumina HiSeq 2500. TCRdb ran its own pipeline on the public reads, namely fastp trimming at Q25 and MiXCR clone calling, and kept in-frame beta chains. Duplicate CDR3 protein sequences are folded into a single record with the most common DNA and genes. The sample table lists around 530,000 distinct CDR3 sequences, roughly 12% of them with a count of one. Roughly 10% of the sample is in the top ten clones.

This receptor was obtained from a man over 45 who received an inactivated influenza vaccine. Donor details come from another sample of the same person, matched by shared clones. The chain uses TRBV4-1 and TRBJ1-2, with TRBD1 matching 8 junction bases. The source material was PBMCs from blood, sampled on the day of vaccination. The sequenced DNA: TGCGCCAGCAGCCAAGATCAGGGGGCGAGATATGGTGGCTACACCTTC. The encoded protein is CASSQDQGARYGGYTF.